This T cell receptor beta chain was found in a study of beta chain features in type 1 diabetes. Study-level information: 107,917,701 sorted cells were examined across all samples.

This clone appeared a few times. Expressed TCRB transcripts were sequenced because the entire RNA isolate underwent reverse transcription. Sequencing used immunoSEQ multiplex PCR; TCRdb keeps in-frame clones, though not all of them. The sample records fewer than 200,000 clones, approximately 13% being singletons. The CDR3 extends over 19 amino acids. Looked up from germline, CDR1 is SGHDT and CDR2 is YYEEEE. Trimming took 4 bases from V and 6 from J; bases not matched to a gene: 17. Over 95% purity was reached by all sorted populations. The sequenced material came from central memory CD4+ T cells from blood. The chain combines TRBV5-6 with TRBJ2-1; 12 nucleotides align to TRBD1. The TCR comes from a woman under 30 in good health. The CDR3 DNA follows: TGTGCCAGCAGCCCCCGTCCCGGGACAGGGGGCAGGAAGATCAATGAGCAGTTCTTC. Its translation: CASSPRPGTGGRKINEQFF.